This T cell receptor (beta chain) comes out of a study of shared clonotypes between healthy human individuals. Study as a whole: Plates per donor: three CD4 naive, three CD4 memory, two CD8 naive, one CD8 memory.

Note on this clone: Its matching antigen is unknown.

Study findings and constraints: Naive CD4 clonotypes overlapped across a few donors at roughly 4.5%. Naive subsets tended to show greater estimated richness than memory subsets.

Trimming cost V 4 bases and J 7 bases, with 20 bases left between them. Germline-derived CDR1 and CDR2 are MGHRA and YSYEKL. The CDR3 length is 17 residues. Sequenced by immunoSEQ multiplex PCR; TCRdb stores in-frame clones only, minus some. The sample has 2 million to 2.5 million clones, 85% to 95% seen once. The V gene is TRBV4-1, the J gene TRBJ1-6; D uncertain. The clonotype originates from a man aged 18 to 35 in good health. Specimen: naive CD4+ T cells sorted from blood. Sample subset: CD45RA+ positively selected. The CDR3 protein is CASSPLRVRVINSPLHF. The CDR3, as DNA: TGCGCCAGCAGCCCCCTACGTGTGCGAGTCATCAATTCACCCCTCCACTTT.